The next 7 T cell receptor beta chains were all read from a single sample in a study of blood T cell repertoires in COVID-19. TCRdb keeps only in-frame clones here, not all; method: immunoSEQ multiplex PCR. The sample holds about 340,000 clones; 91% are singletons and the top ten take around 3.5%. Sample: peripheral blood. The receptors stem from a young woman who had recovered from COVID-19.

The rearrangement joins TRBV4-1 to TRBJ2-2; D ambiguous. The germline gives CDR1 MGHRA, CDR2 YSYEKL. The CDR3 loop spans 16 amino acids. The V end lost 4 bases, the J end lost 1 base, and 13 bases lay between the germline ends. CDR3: CASSPPIPRNTGELFF. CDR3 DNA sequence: TGCGCCAGCAGCCCGCCAATACCCAGGAACACCGGGGAGCTGTTTTTT.

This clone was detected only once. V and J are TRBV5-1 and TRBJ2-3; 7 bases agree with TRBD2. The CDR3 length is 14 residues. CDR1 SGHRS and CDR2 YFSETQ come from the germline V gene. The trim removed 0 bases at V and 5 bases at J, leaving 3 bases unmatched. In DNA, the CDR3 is TGCGCCAGCAGCTTGGGGGAGGGCCTAGATACGCAGTATTTT. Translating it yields CASSLGEGLDTQYF.

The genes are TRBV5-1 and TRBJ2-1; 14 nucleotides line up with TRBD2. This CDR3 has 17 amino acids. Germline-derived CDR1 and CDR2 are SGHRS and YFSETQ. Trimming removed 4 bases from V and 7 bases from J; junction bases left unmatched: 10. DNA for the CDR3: TGCGCCAGCAGCATTCGACTAGCGGGAGGGCCGGGGAATGAGCAGTTCTTC. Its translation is CASSIRLAGGPGNEQFF.

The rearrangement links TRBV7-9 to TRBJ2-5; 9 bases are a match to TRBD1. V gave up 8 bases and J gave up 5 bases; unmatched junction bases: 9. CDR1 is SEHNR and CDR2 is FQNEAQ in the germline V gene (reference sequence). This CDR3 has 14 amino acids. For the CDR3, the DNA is TGTGCCAGCGGGGGACAGGGACGTAAGGAGACCCAGTACTTC. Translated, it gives CASGGQGRKETQYF.

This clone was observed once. The CDR3 coding sequence is TGTGCCAGCAGCTTCCAGGGGCCGACCAAAAACATTCAGTACTTC. Translating it yields CASSFQGPTKNIQYF. The rearrangement joins TRBV5-4 to TRBJ2-4; D is perhaps TRBD1 (6 bases). Germline lookup yields CDR1 SGHNT and CDR2 YYREEE (reference sequence). V lost 2 bases and J lost 2, with 11 bases in between. This CDR3 has 15 amino acids.

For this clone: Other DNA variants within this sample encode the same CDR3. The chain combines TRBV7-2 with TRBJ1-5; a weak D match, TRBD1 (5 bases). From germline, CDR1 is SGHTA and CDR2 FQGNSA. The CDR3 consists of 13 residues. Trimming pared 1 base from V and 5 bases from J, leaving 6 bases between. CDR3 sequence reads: CASSLGGDQPQHF. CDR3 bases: TGTGCCAGCAGCTTAGGGGGGGATCAGCCCCAGCATTTT.

Here the CDR3 reads CASSIRTGVGGYTF. CDR3 nucleotide sequence: TGCGCCAGCAGCATTCGGACAGGGGTGGGTGGCTACACCTTC. The chain links TRBV5-1 to TRBJ1-2; TRBD1 matches at 9 bases. This CDR3 is built from 14 residues. Germline V gene data show CDR1 as SGHRS and CDR2 as YFSETQ. With V trimmed by 4 bases and J by 7 bases, 8 bases remained unmatched.